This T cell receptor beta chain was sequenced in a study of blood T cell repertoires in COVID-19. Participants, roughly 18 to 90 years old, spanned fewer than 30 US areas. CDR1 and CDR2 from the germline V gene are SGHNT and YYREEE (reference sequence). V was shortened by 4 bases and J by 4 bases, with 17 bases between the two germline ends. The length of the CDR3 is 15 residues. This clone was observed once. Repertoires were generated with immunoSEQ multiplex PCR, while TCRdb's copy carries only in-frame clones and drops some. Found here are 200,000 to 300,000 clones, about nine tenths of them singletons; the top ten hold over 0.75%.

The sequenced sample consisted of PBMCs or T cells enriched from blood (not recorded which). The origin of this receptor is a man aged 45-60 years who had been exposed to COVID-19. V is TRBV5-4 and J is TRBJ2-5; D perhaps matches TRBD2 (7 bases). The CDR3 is CASSQNRGGGETQYF. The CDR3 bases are TGTGCCAGCAGCCAAAACCGGGGAGGGGGAGAGACCCAGTACTTC.